Given below is one TCR beta chain in context. No cognate antigen has been identified for it. No qualities accompany the bases; no much larger clone lies one base away. A distance of 11 bases separates the germline ends of V and J, which lose 0 bases and 2 bases respectively. From the germline V gene, CDR1 is MDHEN and CDR2 is SYDVKM. The CDR3, cysteine through phenylalanine, is 16 amino acids long. The CDR3 DNA has 48 bases and is translated from base 1. TCRbeta CDR3 regions were amplified from genomic DNA by means of the immunoSEQ Assay, a bias-controlled multiplex PCR. As for how the authors treated the data: Nucleated cell counts per sample were estimated from amplification of reference gene primers within the assay. To quantify the absolute abundance of each unique TCRbeta CDR3 rearrangement, sequence reads were collapsed and filtered. Productive Simpson clonality was computed per sample as the square root of Simpson's diversity index over productive rearrangements. In TCRdb, the immuneACCESS table is reduced to in-frame sequences with V and J assigned. These tables do not hold every clone; where another copy was compared, an unresolved V gene accounts for under half, and the others remain unexplained. For V, J and clone size, that table is used; D and trimming come from the DNA. The sample table contains some 180,000 clones; only one count was recorded for 70% to 85% of them. Under 6.5% of the sample comes from the top ten.

The sample is drawn from a study of blood T cell repertoires in COVID-19 (dated by TCRdb to the early 2020s). Some background on the complete study: Collaborator samples came from the United States, Italy and Spain and covered acute and convalescent phases of COVID-19. The prospective study material was composed of cDNA or gDNA derived from T cells, B-cell-depleted T cells, or PBMCs. The dataset comprised deeply sampled blood TCRbeta repertoires from subjects exposed to, actively infected with, or recovered from COVID-19. A freely available public database, intended as a resource for researchers studying the immune response to SARS-CoV-2, is where the repertoires were released. The samples were drawn from the first 160 participants of the ongoing ImmuneRACE study and from more than 1,000 subjects provided by 6 global collaborators. The sample metadata nearly always contained a de-identified subject ID, COVID-19 status, age in years and sex. Where available, HLA class I and class II types were taken from metadata supplied by the sample provider and were not determined by assay-based typing.

Participants in the prospective study were aged 18 to 89 years, lived in 20 to 30 United States geographic areas, and enrolled through a virtual design. To assign participants to cohorts, the prospective study relied on clinical history that participants themselves reported in a screening survey and a study questionnaire. In the prospective study, whole blood, serum and a nasopharyngeal or oropharyngeal swab were collected from each participant by mobile phlebotomists. Prospective study participants could optionally give additional blood draws and questionnaires over an approximately two-month period. Blood samples from the prospective study were shipped frozen or at room temperature prior to DNA extraction. Paper-wide results and their limitations: The amount of clinical and demographic metadata varied by source and participant and was provided uncurated.

This clonotype was obtained from a woman aged 60-75 years with acute COVID-19. The chain is made from TRBV28 and TRBJ1-3; the D segment could be TRBD1, given 5 matching bases. The sequenced sample was PBMCs or T cells enriched from blood (not recorded which). The CDR3 protein sequence reads: CASSLWALRAGNTIYF. The nucleotides are TGTGCCAGCAGTTTATGGGCGCTCAGGGCTGGAAACACCATATATTTT.